This record looks at one T cell receptor beta chain sequence and its context. Its antigen is unknown. These data originate in a study of T cells in tumors after PD-1 blockade. About the research overall: Some patients also took daily vismodegib 150 mg during anti-PD-1 treatment.

General study results and limits: Peripheral recruitment is suggested, as some novel exhausted tumor clones were in pre-treatment blood.

Germline V CDR1 and CDR2: LGHDT, YNNKEL (reference sequence). The V and J ends lost 5 bases and 6 bases respectively, with 9 bases between them. CDR3 length: 12 amino acids. Clones were sequenced by immunoSEQ multiplex PCR, and TCRdb holds only the in-frame ones, with some missing. The sample has approximately 30,000 clones; roughly 76% are singletons. The sequencing here drew on PBMCs, taken after anti-PD-1 treatment. The chain couples TRBV3-1 (or the pseudogene TRBV3-2) to TRBJ2-3; a weak D match, TRBD1 (5 bases). The sequence was obtained from a human donor with basal cell carcinoma. The CDR3 sequence is CASSYRQDTQYF. As DNA, the CDR3 is TGTGCCAGCAGCTATCGACAGGATACGCAGTATTTT.